This T cell receptor beta chain originates from a study of control samples from healthy donors and cancer patients. Deletions cut 5 bases from V and 7 bases from J, with 9 bases between. Germline lookup yields CDR1 SGHTS and CDR2 YDEGEE. The CDR3 runs to 11 residues. Clones were read by immunoSEQ multiplex PCR, and TCRdb kept only the in-frame ones, dropping some. The repertoire holds about 77,000 clones, with 85% to 95% as singletons. The chain joins TRBV5-8 to TRBJ1-2; D might be TRBD1 (5 bases). The sample comprised blood. The sequence derives from a woman aged 55-69 years in good health. CDR3 region: CASRQEVGYTF. For the CDR3, the DNA is TGTGCCAGCAGACAGGAGGTTGGCTACACCTTC.